The 16 T cell receptor beta chains listed next were all sequenced from one sample in a study of cytomegalovirus exposure and HLA in healthy donors. PCR used 60 Vbeta primers and 13 Jbeta primers. Clones were read by immunoSEQ multiplex PCR, and TCRdb kept only the in-frame ones, dropping some. Among about 80,000 clones listed, about 80% were seen once. Source material: PBMCs. The receptors come from a man in his forties or fifties in good health and CMV-seropositive.

The table lists this clone with a count of one. This chain links TRBV7-2 with TRBJ2-1; D call uncertain. Trimming cost V 1 base and J 8 bases, with 9 bases left between them. CDR1 is SGHTA and CDR2 is FQGNSA in the germline V gene. The CDR3 consists of 13 residues. CDR3 in amino acids: CASSLDPVDEQFF. CDR3 DNA: TGTGCCAGCAGCTTAGATCCAGTGGATGAGCAGTTCTTC.

The J gene is TRBJ2-1, the V gene TRBV7-2; 7 bases line up with TRBD2. The V gene's germline CDR1 is SGHTA and CDR2 FQGNSA. Trimming took 1 base from V and 0 from J; bases not matched to a gene: 6. This CDR3 has 17 residues. In DNA, the CDR3 is TGTGCCAGCAGCTTAGTGGGGCGGGGGAGCTCCTACAATGAGCAGTTCTTC. Its translation is CASSLVGRGSSYNEQFF.

This chain links TRBV5-1 with TRBJ2-2; D gene unclear. Between the trimmed V and J ends, which lost 3 bases and 4 bases, there was a span of 7 bases. Germline V CDR1 and CDR2: SGHRS, YFSETQ. This CDR3 comprises 13 residues. CDR3 bases: TGCGCCAGCAGCTCAACAGTCACCGGGGAGCTGTTTTTT. It specifies CASSSTVTGELFF.

This clone was detected a few times. The V call is TRBV4-2, the J call TRBJ2-3, with TRBD2 identical over 12 bases. Germline V gene sequence: CDR1 LGHNA, CDR2 YNFKEQ. After removal of 0 bases from V and 5 bases from J, the junction contained 0 bases not matched to a gene. CDR3 length: 15 amino acids. The CDR3 here is CASSQELAGGDTQYF. The CDR3 DNA reads as TGTGCCAGCAGCCAAGAACTAGCGGGAGGAGATACGCAGTATTTT.

J is TRBJ1-1 and V is TRBV7-9, with 8 bases that match TRBD1. The ends lost 3 bases at V and 4 bases at J; junction bases unmatched: 4. The CDR3 runs 14 residues. Germline CDR1 reads SEHNR; CDR2 reads FQNEAQ (reference sequence). The CDR3 coding sequence is TGTGCCAGCAGCTTTGGACAGGGAAGCACTGAAGCTTTCTTT. Encoded protein: CASSFGQGSTEAFF.

The chain uses TRBV5-5 and TRBJ1-2; D gene unclear. The CDR3 spans 15 residues. The V and J ends lost 7 bases and 5 bases respectively, with 21 bases between them. Germline loops: CDR1 SGHKS, CDR2 YYEKEE (reference sequence). The CDR3 region is CASSEELDQTYGYTF. The CDR3 nucleotides are TGTGCCAGCTCAGAGGAACTTGACCAAACATATGGCTACACCTTC.

The V gene is TRBV14, the J gene TRBJ1-1; the D gene is possibly TRBD1 (6 bases). In germline, CDR1 is SGHDN, CDR2 FVKESK. This CDR3 spans 17 amino acids. Trimming took off 1 base at V and 5 bases at J, with 20 bases between the two ends. The CDR3 region is CASSQGIFRGVRTEAFF. CDR3 in DNA: TGTGCCAGCAGCCAAGGTATCTTCAGGGGCGTGAGAACTGAAGCTTTCTTT.

The V call is TRBV29-1, the J call TRBJ2-4; D may be TRBD2 (5 bases). The CDR3 runs to 17 residues. Trimming stripped 0 bases from V and 2 bases from J, with 17 bases between. The germline CDR1 and CDR2 sequences are SQVTM and ANQGSEA. Here the CDR3 DNA reads TGCAGCGTTGAAGATAATACCGGGGAAGGGACCAAAAACATTCAGTACTTC. This codes for CSVEDNTGEGTKNIQYF.

This chain uses TRBV27 with TRBJ1-5; D gene ambiguous. CDR3 length equals 15 residues. V dropped 2 bases and J dropped 0 bases, with 8 bases sitting between them. Germline assignment: CDR1 MNHEY and CDR2 SMNVEV (reference sequence). CDR3 protein: CASSLGRYSNQPQHF. The DNA of the CDR3 is TGTGCCAGCAGTTTAGGCAGATATAGCAATCAGCCCCAGCATTTT.

V gene TRBV30 combines with J gene TRBJ2-2; D might be TRBD2 (6 bases). The V gene's germline CDR1 is GTSNPN and CDR2 SVGIG (reference sequence). The V and J ends lost 3 bases and 1 base respectively, with 9 bases between them. The CDR3 totals 14 residues. The chain's CDR3 is CAWREGGNTGELFF. As DNA, the CDR3 is TGTGCCTGGAGGGAGGGCGGGAACACCGGGGAGCTGTTTTTT.

The rearrangement uses TRBV6-6 and TRBJ2-5; 7 nucleotides line up with TRBD1. The V and J ends lost 6 bases and 7 bases, in that order; junction bases with no gene match: 8. CDR3 size: 13 residues. Germline V CDR1 and CDR2: MNHNY, SVGAGI (reference sequence). The CDR3 protein is CASRARGRGTQYF. DNA for the CDR3: TGTGCCAGCAGGGCGAGGGGGCGAGGGACCCAGTACTTC.

The chain couples TRBV6-1 to TRBJ2-1, with TRBD1 identical over 9 bases. Germline lookup yields CDR1 MNHNS and CDR2 SASEGT. Trimming took 3 bases from V and 9 from J; bases not matched to a gene: 12. The CDR3 is 16 amino acids. CDR3: CASSDPGTGLSGEQFF. CDR3 bases: TGTGCCAGCAGTGACCCCGGGACAGGGCTTTCTGGTGAGCAGTTCTTC.

This chain joins TRBV5-6 and TRBJ1-2; D is possibly TRBD1 (6 bases). The CDR3 extends over 14 amino acids. V lost 4 bases, J lost 3 bases, and 13 bases lay in between. The germline V gene has CDR1 SGHDT and CDR2 YYEEEE. The chain's CDR3 is CASSRDTSYYGYTF. CDR3 nucleotide sequence: TGTGCCAGCAGCCGGGACACCTCCTACTATGGCTACACCTTC. Based on the CDR3 plus reference TRBV5-6 and TRBJ1-2, the full variable domain is DAGVTQSPTHLIKTRGQQVTLRCSPKSGHDTVSWYQQALGQGPQFIFQYYEEEERQRGNFPDRFSGHQFPNYSSELNVNALLLGDSALYLCASSRDTSYYGYTFGSGTRLTVV.

This clone was counted a single time. This chain joins TRBV19 and TRBJ2-1; 7 nucleotides match TRBD1. Germline V lookup: CDR1 LNHDA, CDR2 SQIVND (reference sequence). The V gene end was trimmed by 1 base and the J gene end by 1 base; junction bases not matched to a gene: 1. The CDR3 has 15 residues. CDR3 amino acids: CASSIGGQSYNEQFF. Written as DNA, the CDR3 is TGTGCCAGTAGTATAGGGGGACAGTCCTACAATGAGCAGTTCTTC.

This clone was detected only a few times. This chain uses TRBV11-2 with TRBJ1-2; 9 bases are shared with TRBD1. The CDR3 length is 13 residues. V trimming: 5 bases; J trimming: 7 bases; junction bases outside the gene matches: 5. Germline CDR1 SGHAT, CDR2 FQNNGV. The DNA of the CDR3 is TGTGCCAGCAGCCCGACAGGGGGTTTTGGCTACACCTTC. Translating gives CASSPTGGFGYTF.

V and J are TRBV6-1 and TRBJ2-5, with 9 positions matching TRBD1. The CDR3 has 15 amino acids. With 5 bases clipped from V and 2 bases from J, the junction kept 6 bases outside the gene matches. Germline V gene sequence: CDR1 MNHNS, CDR2 SASEGT. CDR3 nucleotide sequence: TGTGCCAGCAGTACCCGGGACAGGGTACAAGAGACCCAGTACTTC. This translates into CASSTRDRVQETQYF.